The entry below describes one TCR beta chain. Data came from immunoSEQ multiplex PCR; TCRdb stores just in-frame clones and leaves some out. The table includes about 130,000 clones, around nine tenths detected once. V dropped 4 bases and J dropped 8; count of bases not matched to a gene: 7. The germline V gene encodes CDR1 SGHVS and CDR2 FQNEAQ. The length of the CDR3 is 13 residues. This specimen comes from a study of cytomegalovirus exposure and HLA in healthy donors. This TCR came from a woman younger than 35 in good health and CMV-seronegative. The rearrangement joins TRBV7-8 to TRBJ1-2; TRBD1 matches at 7 bases. Material: PBMCs. CDR3 sequence: CASSSRTGSGYTF. In DNA form, the CDR3 reads TGTGCCAGCAGCTCCCGGACAGGATCGGGCTACACCTTC.